This entry is about one TCR beta chain. Its target is not known. The CDR3 extends over 14 amino acids. Germline lookup yields CDR1 SGDLS and CDR2 YYNGEE. V lost 0 bases and J lost 4, with 10 bases in between. Expressed TCRB transcripts were sequenced, since all the RNA that had been isolated was reverse transcribed. Data came from immunoSEQ multiplex PCR; TCRdb stores just in-frame clones and leaves some out. This table has about 900,000 clones, roughly 17% appearing once. The entry originates in a study of beta chain features in type 1 diabetes. Study-level results: Individuals with type 1 diabetes displayed fewer insertions and more deletions at VDJ junctions. Moderate yet significant TCRB CDR3 shortening was seen in Type 1 diabetes patients in all four CD4+ subsets. Equally in patients and controls, shorter templates might have been favored by PCR.

Sequenced: naive CD4+ T cells from blood. The clonotype was recovered from a woman aged 18-29 years in good health. The chain employs TRBV9 and TRBJ2-5; D is unresolved. The CDR3 region has the DNA TGTGCCAGCAGCGTAGGAGGTGGGGTAGAGACCCAGTACTTC. Its protein is CASSVGGGVETQYF. Together with reference TRBV9 and TRBJ2-5, the CDR3 gives the full variable domain: DSGVTQTPKHLITATGQRVTLRCSPRSGDLSVYWYQQSLDQGLQFLIQYYNGEERAKGNILERFSAQQFPDLHSELNLSSLELGDSALYFCASSVGGGVETQYFGPGTRLLVL.